The 7 T cell receptor beta chains reported below all come from one sample, sequenced in a study of blood T cell repertoires in COVID-19 (TCRdb year 2020). The library was obtained by the immunoSEQ multiplex PCR assay. The immuneACCESS repertoire file appears here via TCRdb, limited to in-frame rearrangements. These files lack a portion of the clones; in checked studies, under half of the deficit traces to unresolved V genes, and the cause of the others is not known. For this sample there are 150,000 to 200,000 clones; 70% to 90% appear just once. The leading ten clones occupy 0.99% of the sample. The sample consisted of peripheral blood. The origin of the receptors is a man aged 18 to 29 with acute or convalescent COVID-19.

Here the CDR3 DNA reads TGTGCCAGCAGTCCAGACAGGGGGTTTTCACCCCTCCACTTT. Translated: CASSPDRGFSPLHF. This chain joins TRBV3-1 (or the pseudogene TRBV3-2) and TRBJ1-6; TRBD1 matches 9 bases. The ends lost 6 bases at V and 9 bases at J; junction bases unmatched: 6. Germline values: CDR1 LGHDT, CDR2 YNNKEL (reference sequence). This CDR3 comprises 14 residues.

The chain has TRBV5-1 and TRBJ1-5, with D unresolved. Trimming cost V 0 bases and J 9 bases, with 10 bases left between them. The CDR3 has 13 residues. Germline V lookup: CDR1 SGHRS, CDR2 YFSETQ. The CDR3 protein is CASSLEAEGPQHF. CDR3 in DNA: TGCGCCAGCAGCTTGGAGGCCGAGGGGCCCCAGCATTTT.

The rearrangement uses TRBV5-1 and TRBJ1-1, with 9 nucleotides matching TRBD1. V lost 0 bases to trimming and J lost 7 bases; unmatched junction nucleotides: 4. The CDR3 covers 14 residues. Germline CDR1 reads SGHRS; CDR2 reads YFSETQ. In DNA form, the CDR3 reads TGCGCCAGCAGCTTGGCCGGGACAGGGAATGAAGCTTTCTTT. This codes for CASSLAGTGNEAFF. Filled out from reference TRBV5-1 and TRBJ1-1, the complete variable domain reads KAGVTQTPRYLIKTRGQQVTLSCSPISGHRSVSWYQQTPGQGLQFLFEYFSETQRNKGNFPGRFSGRQFSNSRSEMNVSTLELGDSALYLCASSLAGTGNEAFFGQGTRLTVV.

J is TRBJ2-7 and V is TRBV28, with 7 bases lining up with TRBD2. After removal of 5 bases from V and 6 bases from J, the junction contained 7 bases not matched to a gene. Germline CDR1 is MDHEN and CDR2 is SYDVKM. This CDR3 comprises 13 residues. CDR3 amino acids: CASSERGGGEQYV. CDR3 in DNA: TGTGCCAGCAGTGAGAGGGGCGGGGGCGAGCAGTACGTC.

The genes are TRBV5-1 and TRBJ2-7, with 12 bases identical to TRBD1. The CDR3 loop spans 15 amino acids. Per the germline V gene, CDR1 is SGHRS and CDR2 is YFSETQ. With V trimmed by 2 bases and J by 6 bases, 6 bases remained unmatched. In nucleotides, the CDR3 is TGCGCCAGCAGCTTCCGGGACAGGGGGCAAAGCGAGCAGTACTTC. Translating it yields CASSFRDRGQSEQYF.

The V gene is TRBV30, the J gene TRBJ1-5; 8 bases map to TRBD1. The CDR3 length is 14 residues. V lost 1 base to trimming and J lost 11 bases; unmatched junction nucleotides: 10. Germline CDR1 and CDR2: GTSNPN and SVGIG (reference sequence). The CDR3 coding sequence is TGTGCCTGGAGTGGAGGACAGGGACGTTTGGCCCAGCATTTT. It is translated as CAWSGGQGRLAQHF.

This clone was seen once. The chain combines TRBV7-9 with TRBJ2-1; possible D gene TRBD1, 5 bases. Looked up from germline, CDR1 is SEHNR and CDR2 is FQNEAQ (reference sequence). There are 17 residues in the CDR3. Trimming took 3 bases from V and 2 from J, leaving 17 bases between them. This CDR3 is CASSLIGQTEPYNEQFF. The CDR3 nucleotides read TGTGCCAGCAGCTTGATAGGTCAGACAGAACCCTACAATGAGCAGTTCTTC.